This TCR beta chain was recovered during a study of shared clonotypes between healthy human individuals. The overall study: In total, the donors were two women and three men aged 18 to 49. Study observations and caveats: The donor pool, a small one, limited the genetic and exposure-history diversity represented. Generation of non-shared clonotypes was less probable than generation of clonotypes shared by all four donors. In general, naive subsets displayed greater estimated richness than memory subsets did.

Clones were sequenced by immunoSEQ multiplex PCR, and TCRdb holds only the in-frame ones, with some missing. The sample yields about 1.1 million clones, roughly 77% seen once. Germline V CDR1 and CDR2: MNHEY, SVGAGI. The V and J ends lost 5 bases and 5 bases, in that order; junction bases with no gene match: 8. This CDR3 comprises 15 residues. Concerning this clone: What it recognizes is unknown.

Sequencing was performed on memory CD4+ T cells from PBMCs. Noted subset: CD45RA-negative fraction. The receptor comes from a man aged 18 to 29 in good health. Some clones in this sample may be carry-over from other donors' samples. The genes are TRBV6-5 and TRBJ2-1, with TRBD2 identical over 8 bases. This chain's CDR3 is CASSPLAGGHNEQFF. In DNA, the CDR3 is TGTGCCAGCAGTCCTCTCGCGGGAGGCCACAATGAGCAGTTCTTC.